The source of this T cell receptor (beta chain) is a study of blood T cell repertoires in COVID-19 (dated by TCRdb to about 2020). Background for the entire study: The collaborator samples originated in the United States, Italy and Spain and spanned the acute and convalescent phases of COVID-19. The dataset comprised deeply sampled blood TCRbeta repertoires from subjects exposed to, actively infected with, or recovered from COVID-19. Where HLA class I and class II types were available, the types were taken from metadata supplied by the sample provider, not from assay-based typing. Sample metadata almost always included a de-identified subject ID, COVID-19 status, age in years and sex. The material from the prospective study consisted of cDNA or gDNA derived from T cells, B-cell-depleted T cells, or PBMCs. The repertoires were made available in a free public database intended to serve as a resource for research on the immune response to SARS-CoV-2. Samples were obtained from the ongoing ImmuneRACE study (first 160 participants) and from over a thousand subjects provided by 6 global collaborators. Findings and caveats that apply to the study as a whole: The amount of clinical and demographic metadata varied by source and participant and was provided uncurated.

The immunoSEQ Assay, a bias-controlled multiplex PCR, was used to amplify TCRbeta CDR3 regions from genomic DNA. The authors' pipeline ran thus. The number of nucleated cells in each sample was estimated from the amplification of reference gene primers within the assay. To quantify the absolute abundance of each unique TCRbeta CDR3 rearrangement, sequence reads were collapsed and filtered. For each sample, productive Simpson clonality was calculated by taking the square root of Simpson's diversity index across productive rearrangements. TCRdb retrieved this table from immuneACCESS and kept in-frame rearrangements only. Not all clones are present; in checked studies, unresolved V genes account for under half, and no reason is known for the remainder. V, J and clone size reflect that table, while D and trimming were determined from the DNA. The sample records some 250,000 clones, 80% to 85% of which are singletons. 4.4% of the sample is in the top ten clones.

On this clone: It has no known antigen specificity. There are no base qualities to consult, and no much larger clone falls within one base.

For this chain, trimming is 3 bases at the V end and 3 bases at the J end, and the number of junction bases without a gene match is 10. From a lookup of the germline V gene, CDR1 and CDR2 are KGHSH and LQKENI. There are 16 amino acids in the CDR3, from cysteine to phenylalanine inclusive. Left in the record is the CDR3 DNA by itself, 48 bases read in frame from the first base. Collaborating institutions collected whole blood in K2EDTA tubes following their own protocols. For TCRbeta analysis, collaborators shipped samples as frozen whole blood, isolated PBMCs, or DNA extracted from either of those sample types.

Specimen: peripheral blood. The source of this sequence is a man aged 50-60 years with active or convalescent COVID-19. The chain uses TRBV18 and TRBJ1-1, and TRBD1 aligns with 7 junction nucleotides. The nucleotide sequence is TGTGCCAGCTCACCTCTTAATAAGGGGGCCGACACTGAAGCTTTCTTT. Its protein product is CASSPLNKGADTEAFF.